This TCR beta chain was sequenced in a study of post-analysis software for immune sequencing data. Study-wide points: Patients with multiple sclerosis recorded significantly lower normalized Chao1 diversity than controls, the study found. Batch-matched samples strongly co-clustered by F measure.

Carried by the TCR beta cDNA libraries were unique molecular identifiers. Between roughly 0.9 and 11 million T cells gave rise to some 520,000 cDNA molecules. TCRdb re-called the PCR reads with MiXCR, one entry per CDR3 protein. Here the sample spans 350,000 to 500,000 distinct CDR3 sequences, 39% being singletons. Only a few counts were recorded for this clonotype. Antigen: not known. Sequenced sample: blood. This TCR was sampled from a girl aged 2-10 years with multiple sclerosis.

The CDR3 sequence: CASSQDSLAGEQFF. The CDR3 DNA is TGCGCCAGCAGCCAAGATAGTCTAGCTGGTGAGCAGTTCTTC. The J gene is TRBJ2-1, the V gene TRBV4-3; D may be TRBD2 (5 bases). The CDR3 spans 14 residues. Trimming stripped 0 bases from V and 9 bases from J, with 12 bases between. Germline-derived CDR1 and CDR2 are LGHNA and YSLEER.